These T cell receptor beta chains were read from a single sample in a study of T-cell reconstitution after alpha-beta-depleted transplantation in children. TCRdb processed the PCR reads anew with MiXCR; each CDR3 protein has one entry. The sample includes just under 550,000 distinct CDR3 sequences, approximately 20% of them seen just once. The source material was PBMCs from the stem cell graft donor, sampled from the stem cell graft. Source of these receptors: a human donor who donated a stem cell graft to a child with acute lymphoblastic leukemia. The CDR3 runs from the conserved cysteine through the conserved F or W. Fields, in order: CDR3 DNA, CDR3 protein, V gene, clone size, D gene, J gene. D genes are given only for firm matches. Size tells how often a clone was seen (once, few, many) or the class of an expanded clone, and some rows leave it out.

CDR3 DNA: TGTGCCAGCAGCCAAGAAACAGCGAACACCGGGGAGCTGTTTTTT; CDR3 protein: CASSQETANTGELFF; V gene: TRBV3-1; clone size: -; D gene: -; J gene: TRBJ2-2
CDR3 DNA: TGCAGCGTTGTCTCCGACAGGGTCGAGCAGTACTTC; CDR3 protein: CSVVSDRVEQYF; V gene: TRBV29-1; clone size: few; D gene: TRBD1; J gene: TRBJ2-7
CDR3 DNA: TGTGCCAGCAGCGCCCGACTAGCGGGAGGTCGGAATGAGCAGTTCTTC; CDR3 protein: CASSARLAGGRNEQFF; V gene: TRBV7-2; clone size: -; D gene: TRBD2; J gene: TRBJ2-1
CDR3 DNA: TGTGCCAGCAGTTACTCTTCCGGGGGCAAGAACTATGGCTACACCTTC; CDR3 protein: CASSYSSGGKNYGYTF; V gene: TRBV6-5; clone size: -; D gene: -; J gene: TRBJ1-2
CDR3 DNA: TGTGCCAGCAGTTATGGGGGCTCCCAGGATCAGCCCCAGCATTTT; CDR3 protein: CASSYGGSQDQPQHF; V gene: TRBV6-5; clone size: -; D gene: -; J gene: TRBJ1-5
CDR3 DNA: TGTGCCAGCAGTGCCGCGACTAGCGGGAGTAATGAGCAGTTCTTC; CDR3 protein: CASSAATSGSNEQFF; V gene: TRBV25-1; clone size: few; D gene: TRBD2; J gene: TRBJ2-1
CDR3 DNA: TGTGCCAGCAGTCCGCCGGGACCCAGCGTGGGGAGGAAGCAGTTCTTC; CDR3 protein: CASSPPGPSVGRKQFF; V gene: TRBV7-2; clone size: -; D gene: -; J gene: TRBJ2-1
CDR3 DNA: TGCAGCGTTAGGCCCTTAATGAGCTCCTACAATGAGCAGTTCTTC; CDR3 protein: CSVRPLMSSYNEQFF; V gene: TRBV29-1; clone size: -; D gene: -; J gene: TRBJ2-1
CDR3 DNA: TGTGCCAGCAGTTTATCGGAGCCACTTGTAGGTGCCGAGCAGTACTTC; CDR3 protein: CASSLSEPLVGAEQYF; V gene: TRBV27; clone size: -; D gene: -; J gene: TRBJ2-7
CDR3 DNA: TGCGCCAGCAGCCAAGATTCGAGACAGGCCAATGAAAAACTGTTTTTT; CDR3 protein: CASSQDSRQANEKLFF; V gene: TRBV4-1; clone size: few; D gene: -; J gene: TRBJ1-4
CDR3 DNA: TGCGCCAGCAGCCCACTCTCTGGACTAGGGGGGTCCTACAATGAGCAGTTCTTC; CDR3 protein: CASSPLSGLGGSYNEQFF; V gene: TRBV5-1; clone size: -; D gene: -; J gene: TRBJ2-1
CDR3 DNA: TGTGCCAGCAGCGTAGGTCAGGTCGGCAATCAGCCCCAGCATTTT; CDR3 protein: CASSVGQVGNQPQHF; V gene: TRBV9; clone size: -; D gene: -; J gene: TRBJ1-5
CDR3 DNA: TGCAGTGCTAGTTACCTTCTATGGGGCTCCTACAATGAGCAGTTCTTC; CDR3 protein: CSASYLLWGSYNEQFF; V gene: TRBV20-1; clone size: few; D gene: -; J gene: TRBJ2-1
CDR3 DNA: TGTGCCAGCAGCTTAAAATCCTACAATGAGCAGTTCTTC; CDR3 protein: CASSLKSYNEQFF; V gene: TRBV11-3; clone size: few; D gene: -; J gene: TRBJ2-1
CDR3 DNA: TGTGCCAGCAGCCACGATGATGGCACAGATACGCAGTATTTT; CDR3 protein: CASSHDDGTDTQYF; V gene: TRBV11-2; clone size: once; D gene: -; J gene: TRBJ2-3
CDR3 DNA: TGCGCCAGCAGCTTGGGCTGGGACGACCATTACGAGCAGTACTTC; CDR3 protein: CASSLGWDDHYEQYF; V gene: TRBV5-1; clone size: medium-sized; D gene: -; J gene: TRBJ2-7